What follows are 11 T cell receptor beta chains derived from one specimen sequenced in a study of T cell responses to AZD1222 COVID-19 vaccine. Only in-frame clones appear in the TCRdb table, and some are missing; sequencing was by immunoSEQ multiplex PCR. The sample shows nearly 110,000 clones, 87% of them seen only once. Sequencing was performed on peripheral blood, taken 28 days after the second AZD1222 dose. The receptors were gathered from an adult who received the AZD1222 COVID-19 vaccine.

This clone came up a few times. The CDR3 reads CASSASYGDSNQPQHF. Here the CDR3 DNA reads TGCGCCAGCAGCGCAAGCTACGGGGATAGCAATCAGCCCCAGCATTTT. The chain recombines TRBV4-1 with TRBJ1-5; D remains unclear. The ends were cut back, 5 bases at V and 0 bases at J, with 14 bases in the middle. The CDR3 covers 16 residues. Germline CDR1 is MGHRA and CDR2 is YSYEKL.

The CDR3 nucleotides read TGTGCCAGCACCCTAGGGGGTACTGGCTACACCTTC. Translated, it gives CASTLGGTGYTF. The chain joins TRBV12-3 or TRBV12-4 to TRBJ1-2; D might be TRBD1 (6 bases). V was pared by 7 bases and J by 7 bases, with 13 bases between. CDR3 size: 12 residues.

Here the CDR3 reads CASTGTGTYNEQFF. As DNA, the CDR3 is TGTGCCAGCACGGGGACAGGGACATACAATGAGCAGTTCTTC. The gene calls are TRBV6-5 and TRBJ2-1, with 9 nucleotides matching TRBD1. This CDR3 has 14 amino acids. V shed 7 bases, J shed 4 bases, and the junction held 5 bases outside the gene matches. The germline V gene has CDR1 MNHEY and CDR2 SVGAGI.

This clone was picked up one time. The V call is TRBV6-6, the J call TRBJ2-7, with 8 bases that match TRBD1. The CDR3 consists of 15 residues. The germline gives CDR1 MNHNY, CDR2 SVGAGI (reference sequence). With V trimmed by 4 bases and J by 2 bases, 7 bases remained unmatched. The CDR3 coding sequence is TGTGCCAGCAGTTCCGACAGGGGATTAACCTACGAGCAGTACTTC. Its protein is CASSSDRGLTYEQYF.

The chain joins TRBV7-9 to TRBJ1-2; 7 nucleotides match TRBD1. This CDR3 region has 14 residues. CDR1 and CDR2 (germline): SEHNR, FQNEAQ (reference sequence). J was trimmed by 3 bases and V by 3 bases; bases with no gene match: 4. CDR3 loop: CASSFTTGDYGYTF. Written as DNA, the CDR3 is TGTGCCAGCAGCTTTACAACAGGGGACTATGGCTACACCTTC.

V gene TRBV30 combines with J gene TRBJ1-2, with D tentatively TRBD1 (6 bases). Germline CDR1 and CDR2: GTSNPN and SVGIG (reference sequence). Trimming cost V 4 bases and J 4 bases, with 10 bases left between them. This CDR3 has 12 residues. The CDR3 nucleotides read TGTGCCTGGAACGGGGGCAGCTATGGCTACACCTTC. It specifies CAWNGGSYGYTF.

The chain has TRBV7-2 and TRBJ2-5, with 9 bases matching TRBD1. Germline V gene lookup returns CDR1 SGHTA and CDR2 FQGNSA. V lost 5 bases and J lost 5; bases outside the gene matches: 6. The CDR3 is 14 amino acids. CDR3 sequence (DNA): TGTGCCAGCAGCCCCCAGGGACAGGGTGAGACCCAGTACTTC. It codes for CASSPQGQGETQYF.

The V gene is TRBV6-5, the J gene TRBJ1-2, with D maybe TRBD1 (6 bases). This CDR3 is built from 14 residues. V lost 2 bases to trimming and J lost 2 bases, with 9 bases between them. Germline assignment: CDR1 MNHEY and CDR2 SVGAGI. CDR3 DNA: TGTGCCAGCAGTTACGGGACAACCAACTATGGCTACACCTTC. This translates into CASSYGTTNYGYTF.

V usage is TRBV5-5 and J usage is TRBJ2-2; TRBD1 matches at 7 bases. The CDR3 is 15 residues long. Germline assignment: CDR1 SGHKS and CDR2 YYEKEE (reference sequence). J lost 5 bases, V lost 1 base, and 5 bases had no gene match. CDR3 coding DNA: TGTGCCAGCAGCTTGTACAGGGGAACGACCGGGGAGCTGTTTTTT. It yields the protein CASSLYRGTTGELFF. Together with reference TRBV5-5 and TRBJ2-2, the CDR3 gives the full variable domain: DAGVTQSPTHLIKTRGQQVTLRCSPISGHKSVSWYQQVLGQGPQFIFQYYEKEERGRGNFPDRFSARQFPNYSSELNVNALLLGDSALYLCASSLYRGTTGELFFGEGSRLTVL.

In DNA, the CDR3 is TGTGCCAGCAGTGGGGACAATTTGGGCTACACCTTC. This encodes CASSGDNLGYTF. The J gene is TRBJ1-2, the V gene TRBV2; D may be TRBD1 (6 bases). Germline-derived CDR1 and CDR2 are SNHLY and FYNNEI. This CDR3 comprises 12 residues. V dropped 4 bases and J dropped 8 bases, with 11 bases sitting between them. The variable domain in full, with the rest retrieved from reference TRBV2 and TRBJ1-2, is EPEVTQTPSHQVTQMGQEVILRCVPISNHLYFYWYRQILGQKVEFLVSFYNNEISEKSEIFDDQFSVERPDGSNFTLKIRSTKLEDSAMYFCASSGDNLGYTFGSGTRLTVV.

The V call is TRBV11-3, the J call TRBJ2-5, with D tentatively TRBD1 (5 bases). Trimming shortened V by 5 bases and J by 2 bases, and 12 bases separated the two germline ends. The CDR3 loop spans 14 amino acids. The germline V gene encodes CDR1 SGHNT and CDR2 YENEEA. The CDR3 DNA reads as TGTGCCAGCAGCCTAGGACACCCGCAAGAGACCCAGTACTTC. It translates to CASSLGHPQETQYF. Full variable domain (missing parts from reference TRBV11-3 and TRBJ2-5): EAGVVQSPRYKIIEKKQPVAFWCNPISGHNTLYWYLQNLGQGPELLIRYENEEAVDDSQLPKDRFSAERLKGVDSTLKIQPAELGDSAVYLCASSLGHPQETQYFGPGTRLLVL.